These 8 T cell receptor beta chains came from one sample sequenced in a study of technical replicates of blood from a handful of donors. Assay: immunoSEQ multiplex PCR; the TCRdb copy retains only in-frame clones and omits some. In the table there are around 78,000 clones, roughly 94% of which are singletons. Specimen: T cells isolated from PBMCs. These receptors all come from a human donor in good health.

V and J are TRBV5-4 and TRBJ2-1; 12 positions agree with TRBD2. The CDR3 covers 17 residues. In germline, CDR1 is SGHNT, CDR2 YYREEE (reference sequence). The V gene end was trimmed by 1 base and the J gene end by 4 bases; junction bases not matched to a gene: 6. The CDR3 DNA reads TGTGCCAGCAGCTTGTTACTAGCGGGGGGACTGTACAATGAGCAGTTCTTC. Amino acid sequence: CASSLLLAGGLYNEQFF.

The V call is TRBV29-1, the J call TRBJ1-3; 9 bases are a match to TRBD1. The length of the CDR3 is 14 residues. CDR1 is SQVTM and CDR2 is ANQGSEA in the germline V gene. V was clipped by 4 bases and J by 0 bases; unmatched bases: 1. Here the CDR3 reads CSVVDRGSGNTIYF. CDR3 bases: TGCAGCGTTGTGGACAGGGGCTCTGGAAACACCATATATTTT.

V usage is TRBV27 and J usage is TRBJ1-5, with TRBD1 matching 8 bases. This CDR3 is 15 amino acids long. V was clipped by 3 bases and J by 2 bases; unmatched bases: 3. Looked up from germline, CDR1 is MNHEY and CDR2 is SMNVEV (reference sequence). In nucleotides, the CDR3 is TGTGCCAGCAGTTTGCTGACAGGGGGCAATCAGCCCCAGCATTTT. Encoded protein: CASSLLTGGNQPQHF.

The chain links TRBV10-3 to TRBJ2-4, with 7 bases aligning to TRBD2. V was clipped by 2 bases and J by 5 bases; unmatched bases: 6. The CDR3 runs 15 residues. Germline values: CDR1 ENHRY, CDR2 SYGVKD. DNA of the CDR3: TGTGCCATCAGTGAGCCCCGACGGGGGGAAAACATTCAGTACTTC. Translated: CAISEPRRGENIQYF.

This rearrangement joins TRBV23-1 to TRBJ1-2, with TRBD1 matching 9 bases. TRBV23-1 is an open reading frame, and its role is uncertain. The junction had 21 bases not matched to a gene; V was cut back by 8 bases and J by 8 bases. The CDR3 contains 17 residues. In DNA, the CDR3 is TGCGCCAGCCGCCTTTGGGTGAAGTACAGGGGGCAGGGAGGCTACACCTTC. This encodes CASRLWVKYRGQGGYTF.

This sequence joins TRBV5-1 and TRBJ2-5; D remains unclear. V was cut by 2 bases and J by 1 base, with 9 bases left in between. CDR3 length: 14 amino acids. CDR1 SGHRS and CDR2 YFSETQ come from the germline V gene. The CDR3 DNA is TGCGCCAGCAGCTTCTCCGGGTTCCAAGAGACCCAGTACTTC. Translating gives CASSFSGFQETQYF.

This chain joins TRBV7-9 and TRBJ2-7; 9 nucleotides line up with TRBD1. CDR1 and CDR2 (germline): SEHNR, FQNEAQ (reference sequence). V shed 0 bases, J shed 2 bases, and the junction held 5 bases outside the gene matches. This CDR3 spans 16 amino acids. The CDR3: CASSLAPGQGTYEQYF. CDR3 DNA sequence: TGTGCCAGCAGCTTAGCACCGGGACAGGGAACCTACGAGCAGTACTTC.

This clone was seen more than once but under ten times. This chain links TRBV5-1 with TRBJ1-1; 9 positions agree with TRBD1. The germline CDR1 and CDR2 sequences are SGHRS and YFSETQ. The CDR3 length is 14 residues. Trimming removed 3 bases from V and 3 bases from J; junction bases left unmatched: 3. CDR3 nucleotide sequence: TGCGCCAGCAGCTCCGGGACAGGGTACACTGAAGCTTTCTTT. The encoded protein is CASSSGTGYTEAFF.